This T cell receptor (beta chain) was sequenced for a study of blood T cell repertoires in COVID-19 (dated by TCRdb to between 2020 and 2021). Describing the broader study: Collaborator samples came from the United States, Italy and Spain and covered acute and convalescent phases of COVID-19. The material from the prospective study consisted of cDNA or gDNA derived from T cells, B-cell-depleted T cells, or PBMCs. Subjects who had been exposed to COVID-19, were actively infected with it, or had recovered from it provided the deeply sampled blood TCRbeta repertoires that made up the dataset. The repertoires were released in a freely available public database meant as a resource for research on the immune response to SARS-CoV-2. Samples were obtained from the ongoing ImmuneRACE study (first 160 participants) and from roughly 1,300 subjects provided by 6 global collaborators. Sample metadata almost always included a de-identified subject ID, COVID-19 status, age in years and sex. Where HLA class I and class II types were available, the types were taken from metadata supplied by the sample provider, not from assay-based typing.

Whole blood was collected in K2EDTA tubes by collaborating institutions according to the institutions' own protocols. For TCRbeta analysis, collaborator samples were shipped as frozen whole blood, as isolated PBMCs, or as DNA extracted from either sample type. The paper as a whole reports these results and caveats: Clinical and demographic metadata were provided uncurated, with the amount varying by source and participant.

With regard to this clone: Its cognate antigen has yet to be identified. Base-call qualities are not available, and no considerably larger clone is one nucleotide away.

Trimming accounts for 4 bases at V and 7 bases at J, while the number of junction bases matched to no gene is 11. The germline V gene provides CDR1 SGHDN and CDR2 FVKESK. The CDR3, cysteine through phenylalanine, is 15 amino acids long. Just CDR3 DNA is preserved here, 45 bases in frame from base 1. TCRbeta CDR3 regions were amplified from genomic DNA by means of the immunoSEQ Assay, a bias-controlled multiplex PCR. As for how the authors treated the data: The number of nucleated cells in each sample was estimated from the amplification of reference gene primers within the assay. To quantify the absolute abundance of each unique TCRbeta CDR3 rearrangement, sequence reads were collapsed and filtered. For each sample, productive Simpson clonality was calculated as the square root of Simpson's diversity index over productive rearrangements. TCRdb stores this immuneACCESS table with in-frame sequences only. Part of the clones is absent; in the studies checked, under half of the shortfall reflects unresolved V genes, and no reason is known for the rest. From that table come the V and J calls and clone size; the DNA was used to work out D and trimming. For this sample there are over 200,000 clones; approximately 79% appear just once. The top ten clones comprise around 5.1% of the sample.

Sequenced input: peripheral blood. The rearranged chain carries TRBV14 and TRBJ2-7; 9 of the junction bases match TRBD2. The origin of this receptor is a human donor in a cohort sampled during active COVID-19. The CDR3 has the sequence CASSLYSGSSGEQYF. The DNA reads as follows: TGTGCCAGCAGCCTCTATAGCGGGAGTTCGGGGGAGCAGTACTTC.